The source of this TCR beta chain is a study of CD8+CD57+ T cells in acquired aplastic anemia. According to the study, genomic DNA was the template for TCR beta VDJ and CDR3 profiling. TCRdb passed the reads through MiXCR, listing each CDR3 protein once. Among 150,000 to 180,000 distinct CDR3 sequences listed, approximately 52% were seen once. This clonotype was recorded many times. The antigen is unknown. The CDR3 contains 13 residues. Germline assignment: CDR1 LNHDA and CDR2 SQIVND (reference sequence). Trimming removed 6 bases from V and 5 bases from J, with 13 bases in between. General study findings and limits: The number of CD8+ CDR3 sequences shared by patients and controls was twenty-nine. No significant patient-versus-control difference appeared in CD8+ Simpson's diversity.

CD8+CD57+ cell expansion, shown by flow cytometry, had occurred in the patients selected for sequencing. The diagnosis in all patients was severe acquired aplastic anemia. The genes are TRBV19 and TRBJ1-1; D is undetermined. The source material was sorted CD4+, CD8+, or CD8+CD57+ T cells (not recorded which) from PBMCs. This TCR was recovered from a human donor with aplastic anemia. CDR3 DNA: TGTGCCAGTAGGGTCTTGCGTGGGACTGAAGCTTTCTTT. It specifies CASRVLRGTEAFF.